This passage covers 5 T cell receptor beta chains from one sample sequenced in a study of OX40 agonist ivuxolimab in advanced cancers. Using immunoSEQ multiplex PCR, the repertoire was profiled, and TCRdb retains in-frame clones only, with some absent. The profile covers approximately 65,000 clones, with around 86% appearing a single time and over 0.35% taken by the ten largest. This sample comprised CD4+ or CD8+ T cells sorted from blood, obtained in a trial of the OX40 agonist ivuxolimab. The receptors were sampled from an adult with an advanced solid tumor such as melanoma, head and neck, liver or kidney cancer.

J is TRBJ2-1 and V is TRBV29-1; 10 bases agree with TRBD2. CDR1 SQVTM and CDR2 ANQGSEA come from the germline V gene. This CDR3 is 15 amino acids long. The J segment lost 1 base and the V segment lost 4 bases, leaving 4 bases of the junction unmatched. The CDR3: CSVGSAGGSYNEQFF. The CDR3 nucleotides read TGCAGCGTTGGGTCAGCGGGGGGGTCCTACAATGAGCAGTTCTTC.

CDR3 in amino acids: CAISRTGKGQETQYF. The CDR3 DNA reads TGTGCCATCAGTCGGACAGGGAAGGGCCAAGAGACCCAGTACTTC. The V call is TRBV10-3, the J call TRBJ2-5, with 8 nucleotides matching TRBD1. The CDR3 has 15 residues. J lost 1 base, V lost 5 bases, and 6 bases had no gene match. CDR1 is ENHRY and CDR2 is SYGVKD in the germline V gene.

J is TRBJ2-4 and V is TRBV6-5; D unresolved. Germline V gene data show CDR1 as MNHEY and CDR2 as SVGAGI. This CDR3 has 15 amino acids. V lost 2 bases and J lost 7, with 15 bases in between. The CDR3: CASSYGSAIGNIQYF. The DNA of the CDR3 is TGTGCCAGCAGTTACGGGTCCGCGATCGGGAACATTCAGTACTTC.

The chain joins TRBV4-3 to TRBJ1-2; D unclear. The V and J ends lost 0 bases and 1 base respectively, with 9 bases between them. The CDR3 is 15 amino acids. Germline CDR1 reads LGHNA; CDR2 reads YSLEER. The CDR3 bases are TGCGCCAGCAGCCAAGATACGGGGAGTAACTATGGCTACACCTTC. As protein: CASSQDTGSNYGYTF.

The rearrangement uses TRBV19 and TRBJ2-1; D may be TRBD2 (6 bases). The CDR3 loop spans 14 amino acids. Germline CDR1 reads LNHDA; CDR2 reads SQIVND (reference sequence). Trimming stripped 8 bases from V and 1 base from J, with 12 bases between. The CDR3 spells CASAWRGSYNEQFF. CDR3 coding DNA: TGTGCCAGTGCCTGGCGGGGTTCCTACAATGAGCAGTTCTTC.